The clone carrying this TCR beta chain was counted a single time. Its antigen remains unknown. The source of the sample is a study of OX40 agonist ivuxolimab in advanced cancers. Study context: Patients were infused with ivuxolimab every 2 weeks at 0.01 to 10 mg/kg. General study points: Clonal expansion among partial responders at 0.1-3.0 mg/kg ranked near the lowest. Low normalized T-cell clonal expansion also characterized some of the nonresponders. In the 0.1 to 3.0 mg/kg range, CD4+ and CD8+ blood T cells had expanded clonally by week 6.

The repertoire was sequenced with immunoSEQ multiplex PCR; TCRdb's copy has only in-frame clones and lacks some. The sample has nearly 50,000 clones, about 90% seen once; the top ten hold roughly 48%. Germline trimming cut 4 bases from V and 7 bases from J; bases unmatched to any gene: 12. The germline CDR1 and CDR2 sequences are SGHVS and FQNEAQ. CDR3 length: 16 amino acids. The clonotype originates from an adult with an advanced solid tumor such as melanoma, head and neck, liver or kidney cancer. The sequencing used CD4+ or CD8+ T cells sorted from blood, collected in a trial of the OX40 agonist ivuxolimab. The chain recombines TRBV7-8 with TRBJ2-1; 8 bases line up with TRBD2. Here the CDR3 reads CASSYRLAGLLNEQFF. CDR3 DNA: TGTGCCAGCAGCTACCGCCTAGCGGGTCTACTTAATGAGCAGTTCTTC. The variable domain in full, with the rest retrieved from reference TRBV7-8 and TRBJ2-1, is GAGVSQSPRYKVAKRGQDVALRCDPISGHVSLFWYQQALGQGPEFLTYFQNEAQLDKSGLPSDRFFAERPEGSVSTLKIQRTQQEDSAVYLCASSYRLAGLLNEQFFGPGTRLTVL.